This record looks at one T cell receptor (beta chain) sequence and its context. Its antigen is unknown. There are 16 residues in the CDR3. V lost 7 bases and J lost 8; bases outside the gene matches: 11. Germline V gene lookup returns CDR1 ENHRY and CDR2 SYGVKD. This sample is part of a study of T-cell memory formation after mild COVID-19. On the study more broadly: For the most part, TCR clusters were specific to one donor. Study findings and constraints: That cross-reactive memory joined was suggested by some responding clones appearing in pre-infection memory.

MiXCR, applied by TCRdb to the 5' RACE reads, yields one record per CDR3 protein. The repertoire consists of roughly 150,000 distinct CDR3 sequences, with around 27% occurring once and the leading ten covering around a quarter. This receptor was identified in an adult woman who had mild COVID-19 (a few samples of this study predate the infection). Cell type and time point are not known. Sequenced sample: PBMCs or a T cell subset sorted from them (not recorded which). The chain joins TRBV10-3 to TRBJ2-1; 13 bases are a match to TRBD2. DNA of the CDR3: TGTGCCATCAATGGCCCCGGGACTAGCGGGATCTATGAGCAGTTCTTC. It specifies CAINGPGTSGIYEQFF.